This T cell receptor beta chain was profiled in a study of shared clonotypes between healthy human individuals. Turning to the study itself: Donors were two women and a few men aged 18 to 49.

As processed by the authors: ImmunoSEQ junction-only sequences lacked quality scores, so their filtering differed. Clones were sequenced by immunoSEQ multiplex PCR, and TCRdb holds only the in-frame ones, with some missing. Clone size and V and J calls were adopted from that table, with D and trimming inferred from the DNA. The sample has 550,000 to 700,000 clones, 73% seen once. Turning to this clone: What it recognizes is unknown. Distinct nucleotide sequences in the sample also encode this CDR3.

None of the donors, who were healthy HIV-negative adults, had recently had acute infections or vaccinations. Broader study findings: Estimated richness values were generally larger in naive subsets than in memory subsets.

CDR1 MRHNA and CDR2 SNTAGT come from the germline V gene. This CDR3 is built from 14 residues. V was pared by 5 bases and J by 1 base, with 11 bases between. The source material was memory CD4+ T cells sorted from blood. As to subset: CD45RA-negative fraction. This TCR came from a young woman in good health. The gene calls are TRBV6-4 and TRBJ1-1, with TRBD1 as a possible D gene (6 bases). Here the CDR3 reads CASSPQGANTEAFF. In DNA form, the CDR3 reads TGTGCCAGCAGTCCACAGGGAGCGAACACTGAAGCTTTCTTT.